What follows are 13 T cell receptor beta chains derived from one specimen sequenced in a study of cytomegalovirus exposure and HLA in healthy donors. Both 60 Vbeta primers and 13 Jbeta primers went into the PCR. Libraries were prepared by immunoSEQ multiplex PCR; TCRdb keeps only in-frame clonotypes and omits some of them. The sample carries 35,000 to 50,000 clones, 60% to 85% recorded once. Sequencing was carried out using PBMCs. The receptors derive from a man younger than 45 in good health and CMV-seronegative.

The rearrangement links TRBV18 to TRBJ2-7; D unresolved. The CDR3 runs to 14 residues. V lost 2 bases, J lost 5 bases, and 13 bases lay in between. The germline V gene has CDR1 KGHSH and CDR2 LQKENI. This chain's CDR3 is CASSPAGLNHEQYF. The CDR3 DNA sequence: TGTGCCAGCTCACCAGCCGGGTTAAATCACGAGCAGTACTTC.

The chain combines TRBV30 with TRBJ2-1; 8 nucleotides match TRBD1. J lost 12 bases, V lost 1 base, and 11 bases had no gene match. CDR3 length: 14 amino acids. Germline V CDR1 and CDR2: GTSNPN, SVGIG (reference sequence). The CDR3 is CAWSGGQGARPQFF. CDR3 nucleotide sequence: TGTGCCTGGAGTGGTGGGCAGGGGGCGCGGCCGCAGTTCTTC.

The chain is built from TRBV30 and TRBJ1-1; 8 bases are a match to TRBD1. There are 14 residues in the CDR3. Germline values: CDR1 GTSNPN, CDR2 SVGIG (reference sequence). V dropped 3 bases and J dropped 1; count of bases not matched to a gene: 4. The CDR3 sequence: CAWSRGRKNTEAFF. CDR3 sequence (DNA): TGTGCCTGGAGCAGGGGGCGGAAGAACACTGAAGCTTTCTTT.

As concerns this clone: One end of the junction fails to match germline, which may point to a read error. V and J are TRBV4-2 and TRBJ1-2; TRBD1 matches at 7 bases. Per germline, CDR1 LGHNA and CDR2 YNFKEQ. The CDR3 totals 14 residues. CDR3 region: CTSSQPTGRNGYTF. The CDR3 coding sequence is TGTACCAGCAGCCAGCCGACAGGGAGAAATGGCTACACCTTC.

The CDR3 sequence: CASSPWTGGSYEQFF. CDR3 DNA: TGTGCCAGCAGTCCATGGACAGGGGGATCGTATGAGCAGTTCTTC. J is TRBJ2-1 and V is TRBV6-1; 10 bases are a match to TRBD1. The CDR3 runs to 15 residues. Germline values: CDR1 MNHNS, CDR2 SASEGT. V lost 5 bases, J lost 8 bases, and 9 bases stayed unmatched.

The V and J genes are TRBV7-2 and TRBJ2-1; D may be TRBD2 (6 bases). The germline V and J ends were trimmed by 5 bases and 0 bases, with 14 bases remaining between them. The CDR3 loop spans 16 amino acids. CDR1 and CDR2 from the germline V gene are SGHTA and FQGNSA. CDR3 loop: CASSPAASASYNEQFF. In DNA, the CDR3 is TGTGCCAGCAGCCCTGCCGCTAGCGCCTCCTACAATGAGCAGTTCTTC.

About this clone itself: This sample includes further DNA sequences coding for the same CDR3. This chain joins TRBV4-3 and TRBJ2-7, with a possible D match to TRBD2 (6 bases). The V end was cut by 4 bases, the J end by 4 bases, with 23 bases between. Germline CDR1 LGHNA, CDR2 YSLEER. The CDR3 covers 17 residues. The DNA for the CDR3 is TGCGCCAGCAGCCGAGCCAACCACCAGAGGGAGGCATACGAGCAGTACTTC. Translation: CASSRANHQREAYEQYF.

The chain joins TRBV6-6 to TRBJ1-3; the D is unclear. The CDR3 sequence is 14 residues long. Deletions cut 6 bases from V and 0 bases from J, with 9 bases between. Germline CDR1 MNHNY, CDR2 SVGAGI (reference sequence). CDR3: CASRAHTSGNTIYF. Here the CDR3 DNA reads TGTGCCAGCAGAGCCCATACCTCTGGAAACACCATATATTTT.

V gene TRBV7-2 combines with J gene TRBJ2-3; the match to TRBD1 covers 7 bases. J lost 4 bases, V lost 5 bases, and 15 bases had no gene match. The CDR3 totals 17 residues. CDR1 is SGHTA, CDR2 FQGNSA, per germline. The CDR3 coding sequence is TGTGCCAGCAGCCCCGGAGTGGGGCGACAGGGCGCAGATACGCAGTATTTT. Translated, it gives CASSPGVGRQGADTQYF. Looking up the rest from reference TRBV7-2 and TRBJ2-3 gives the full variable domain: GAGVSQSPSNKVTEKGKDVELRCDPISGHTALYWYRQSLGQGLEFLIYFQGNSAPDKSGLPSDRFSAERTGGSVSTLTIQRTQQEDSAVYLCASSPGVGRQGADTQYFGPGTRLTVL.

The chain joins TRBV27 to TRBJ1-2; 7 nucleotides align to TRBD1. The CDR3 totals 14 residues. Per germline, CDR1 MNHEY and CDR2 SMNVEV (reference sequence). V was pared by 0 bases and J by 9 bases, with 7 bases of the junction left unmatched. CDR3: CASSLSPTGTSYTF. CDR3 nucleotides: TGTGCCAGCAGTTTATCCCCGACAGGGACGAGCTACACCTTC.

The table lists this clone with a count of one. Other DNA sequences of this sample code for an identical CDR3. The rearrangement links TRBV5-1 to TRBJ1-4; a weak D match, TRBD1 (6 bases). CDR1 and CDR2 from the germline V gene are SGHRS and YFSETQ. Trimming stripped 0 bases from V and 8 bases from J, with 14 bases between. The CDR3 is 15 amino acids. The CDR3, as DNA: TGCGCCAGCAGCTTGGGGCAGGGGAAGAACGAAAAACTGTTTTTT. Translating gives CASSLGQGKNEKLFF.

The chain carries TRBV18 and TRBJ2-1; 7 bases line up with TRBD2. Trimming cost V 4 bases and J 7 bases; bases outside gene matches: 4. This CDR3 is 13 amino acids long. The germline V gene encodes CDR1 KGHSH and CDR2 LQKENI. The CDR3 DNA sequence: TGTGCCAGCTCACAGGTCGGGGGGAATGAGCAGTTCTTC. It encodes CASSQVGGNEQFF.

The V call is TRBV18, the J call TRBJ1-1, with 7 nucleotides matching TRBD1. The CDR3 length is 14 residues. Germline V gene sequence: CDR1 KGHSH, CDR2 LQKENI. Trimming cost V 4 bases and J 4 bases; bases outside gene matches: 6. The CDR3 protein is CASSRDREFTEAFF. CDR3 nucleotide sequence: TGTGCCAGCTCACGAGACAGGGAGTTCACTGAAGCTTTCTTT.